These 20 T cell receptor beta chains share one sample of origin, sequenced in a study of immune cell composition in non-small cell lung cancer. Only in-frame clones appear in the TCRdb table, and some are missing; sequencing was by immunoSEQ multiplex PCR. This sample yields around 13,000 clones, of which around 75% are seen a single time; around an eighth belongs to the top ten. Specimen: lung tumor tissue. The receptors stem from a human donor with non-small cell lung cancer.

The genes are TRBV7-9 and TRBJ2-5; 8 bases map to TRBD2. V shed 2 bases and J 5 bases; nucleotides not matched to a gene: 10. This CDR3 has 16 amino acids. Per the germline V gene, CDR1 is SEHNR and CDR2 is FQNEAQ (reference sequence). The CDR3 DNA sequence: TGTGCCAGCAGCTTAAAACGGGAGGGCCCGCAGGAGACCCAGTACTTC. Translating gives CASSLKREGPQETQYF.

CDR3 DNA sequence: TGCGCCAGCAGCTTTAGCGGGGGACACACCGGGGAGCTGTTTTTT. Amino acid sequence: CASSFSGGHTGELFF. The chain uses TRBV5-1 and TRBJ2-2; 9 bases fit TRBD2. CDR1 is SGHRS, CDR2 YFSETQ, per germline. V shed 2 bases and J 3 bases; nucleotides not matched to a gene: 2. This CDR3 comprises 15 residues. The full variable domain, its missing parts supplied by reference TRBV5-1 and TRBJ2-2, is KAGVTQTPRYLIKTRGQQVTLSCSPISGHRSVSWYQQTPGQGLQFLFEYFSETQRNKGNFPGRFSGRQFSNSRSEMNVSTLELGDSALYLCASSFSGGHTGELFFGEGSRLTVL.

J is TRBJ1-2 and V is TRBV21-1. TRBV21-1 is designated a pseudogene. The CDR3 length is 14 residues. Here the CDR3 DNA reads TGTGCCAGCAGCAACTACCAAGAAGATGGTGGCTACACCTTC. Its protein is CASSNYQEDGGYTF.

The chain links TRBV6-6 to TRBJ2-1; D unresolved. This CDR3 is built from 15 residues. Germline loops: CDR1 MNHNY, CDR2 SVGAGI (reference sequence). V was trimmed by 6 bases and J by 5 bases, leaving 17 bases between them. The CDR3 DNA sequence: TGTGCCAGCAGAACGTTGGCCCCCACAAACAATGAGCAGTTCTTC. This encodes CASRTLAPTNNEQFF.

This clone is a singleton in its sample. The chain employs TRBV28 and TRBJ1-1; D might be TRBD1 (6 bases). Trimming took off 8 bases at V and 2 bases at J, with 27 bases between the two ends. The CDR3 is 18 residues long. Germline assignment: CDR1 MDHEN and CDR2 SYDVKM. CDR3 loop: CASRLGIRLTGRNTEAFF. The DNA for the CDR3 is TGTGCCAGCCGCTTGGGGATTCGACTCACAGGGAGAAACACTGAAGCTTTCTTT.

The chain combines TRBV18 with TRBJ2-1, with 12 nucleotides matching TRBD2. The V gene end was trimmed by 2 bases and the J gene end by 9 bases; junction bases not matched to a gene: 8. Germline CDR1 and CDR2: KGHSH and LQKENI. The CDR3 is made up of 16 amino acids. CDR3 amino acids: CASSPAGTSGHIEQFF. The CDR3 nucleotides are TGTGCCAGCTCACCAGCCGGGACTAGCGGGCATATTGAGCAGTTCTTC.

V usage is TRBV7-8 and J usage is TRBJ2-1; D is possibly TRBD2 (6 bases). The CDR3 is 13 amino acids. Trimming removed 3 bases from V and 3 bases from J, with 6 bases in between. Germline V gene data show CDR1 as SGHVS and CDR2 as FQNEAQ. As DNA, the CDR3 is TGTGCCAGCAGCTTGGGACTCTACAATGAGCAGTTCTTC. It is translated as CASSLGLYNEQFF.

The chain has TRBV25-1 and TRBJ1-2; TRBD1 matches at 7 bases. The CDR3 spans 13 residues. The V segment lost 7 bases and the J segment 1 base; nucleotides outside the gene matches: 3. The germline CDR1 and CDR2 sequences are MGHDK and SYGVNS. The DNA of the CDR3 is TGTGCCAGCACAGACAGGGATAACTATGGCTACACCTTC. This codes for CASTDRDNYGYTF.

The genes are TRBV7-9 and TRBJ2-1; 11 bases line up with TRBD2. CDR1 is SEHNR, CDR2 FQNEAQ, per germline (reference sequence). This CDR3 is 16 amino acids long. V lost 3 bases to trimming and J lost 5 bases; unmatched junction nucleotides: 6. This CDR3 reads CASSFLAGGSNNEQFF. The CDR3 DNA is TGTGCCAGCAGCTTCCTAGCGGGAGGCAGTAACAATGAGCAGTTCTTC. The full variable domain, in which reference TRBV7-9 and TRBJ2-1 provide the parts outside the CDR3, is DTGVSQNPRHKITKRGQNVTFRCDPISEHNRLYWYRQTLGQGPEFLTYFQNEAQLEKSRLLSDRFSAERPKGSFSTLEIQRTEQGDSAMYLCASSFLAGGSNNEQFFGPGTRLTVL.

The genes are TRBV28 and TRBJ1-1, with a possible D match to TRBD1 (6 bases). CDR1 is MDHEN, CDR2 SYDVKM, per germline. Trimming removed 3 bases from V and 1 base from J, with 9 bases in between. The CDR3 sequence is 14 residues long. The CDR3 DNA follows: TGTGCCAGCAGTTTCCGGACAGCGAACACTGAAGCTTTCTTT. This translates into CASSFRTANTEAFF.

The chain joins TRBV29-1 to TRBJ2-1, with 7 bases matching TRBD2. CDR3 size: 14 residues. Germline V CDR1 and CDR2: SQVTM, ANQGSEA. The J segment lost 4 bases and the V segment lost 7 bases, leaving 10 bases of the junction unmatched. The CDR3 sequence is CSAGRQGGYNEQFF. The CDR3 nucleotides read TGCAGCGCCGGGAGGCAGGGAGGATACAATGAGCAGTTCTTC.

This clone occurred a few times. This chain connects TRBV28 to TRBJ1-2; 7 nucleotides align to TRBD1. The CDR3 is made up of 12 amino acids. The trim removed 6 bases at V and 8 bases at J, leaving 6 bases unmatched. Looked up from germline, CDR1 is MDHEN and CDR2 is SYDVKM. The CDR3 sequence is CASSLTGEGYTF. CDR3 bases: TGTGCCAGCAGCTTAACAGGGGAAGGCTACACCTTC.

The chain links TRBV30 to TRBJ2-1, with 12 bases that match TRBD2. CDR1 GTSNPN and CDR2 SVGIG come from the germline V gene (reference sequence). V trimming: 4 bases; J trimming: 12 bases; junction bases outside the gene matches: 7. The CDR3 runs 13 residues. CDR3 residues: CAWKASGGGGQFF. The CDR3 DNA reads TGTGCCTGGAAGGCTAGCGGGGGGGGCGGGCAGTTCTTC.

The chain is built from TRBV5-5 and TRBJ2-3, with a weak D call TRBD2 (5 bases). The germline gives CDR1 SGHKS, CDR2 YYEKEE (reference sequence). The CDR3 totals 14 residues. V lost 2 bases and J 2 bases, leaving 9 bases between the germline ends. The CDR3 protein is CASSFFGNTDTQYF. The CDR3 DNA reads TGTGCCAGCAGCTTCTTCGGGAACACAGATACGCAGTATTTT.

The chain carries TRBV5-1 and TRBJ2-5; no clear D. CDR1 is SGHRS, CDR2 YFSETQ, per germline. V lost 0 bases and J lost 5, with 8 bases in between. CDR3 length: 13 amino acids. CDR3 bases: TGCGCCAGCAGCTTGGGCTCGACTGAGACCCAGTACTTC. Translation gives CASSLGSTETQYF.

Only a few counts were recorded for this clone. V and J are TRBV27 and TRBJ2-2; no definite D call. Germline V lookup: CDR1 MNHEY, CDR2 SMNVEV (reference sequence). Trimming shortened V by 4 bases and J by 6 bases, and 9 bases separated the two germline ends. There are 13 residues in the CDR3. CDR3 nucleotides: TGTGCCAGCAGTTCATCACGAGCCGGGGAGCTGTTTTTT. Protein: CASSSSRAGELFF.

V is TRBV15 and J is TRBJ2-1; D may be TRBD2 (6 bases). V was pared by 5 bases and J by 8 bases, with 16 bases between. The CDR3 length is 14 residues. CDR1 and CDR2 from the germline V gene are LNHNV and YYDKDF (reference sequence). The DNA for the CDR3 is TGTGCCACCAGCGACCGACTAGTACTTGATGAGCAGTTCTTC. This codes for CATSDRLVLDEQFF.

The chain uses TRBV10-3 and TRBJ2-7; TRBD2 matches 8 bases. Germline CDR1 and CDR2: ENHRY and SYGVKD. CDR3 length: 14 amino acids. V gave up 4 bases and J gave up 6 bases; unmatched junction bases: 8. The CDR3 nucleotides are TGTGCCATCAGTGTTTCGGGGGGGCCTTTCGAGCAGTACTTC. It translates to CAISVSGGPFEQYF.

The count of this clone is one. The chain recombines TRBV28 with TRBJ1-1; D is possibly TRBD1 (6 bases). Trimming removed 3 bases at V and 6 bases at J, with 20 bases between. Germline V CDR1 and CDR2: MDHEN, SYDVKM. CDR3 length equals 16 residues. The CDR3 is CASSFTGTSDFSEAFF. The CDR3 DNA reads TGTGCCAGCAGTTTTACTGGGACAAGCGATTTCTCTGAAGCTTTCTTT.

J is TRBJ2-1 and V is TRBV11-1; no definite D call. V lost 5 bases and J 7 bases, leaving 15 bases between the germline ends. Germline CDR1 reads SGHAT; CDR2 reads FQDESV (reference sequence). The CDR3 is 14 amino acids. The CDR3 DNA reads TGTGCCAGCAGCATCCTTAGTTTGACAAATGAGCAGTTCTTC. Translated, it gives CASSILSLTNEQFF.